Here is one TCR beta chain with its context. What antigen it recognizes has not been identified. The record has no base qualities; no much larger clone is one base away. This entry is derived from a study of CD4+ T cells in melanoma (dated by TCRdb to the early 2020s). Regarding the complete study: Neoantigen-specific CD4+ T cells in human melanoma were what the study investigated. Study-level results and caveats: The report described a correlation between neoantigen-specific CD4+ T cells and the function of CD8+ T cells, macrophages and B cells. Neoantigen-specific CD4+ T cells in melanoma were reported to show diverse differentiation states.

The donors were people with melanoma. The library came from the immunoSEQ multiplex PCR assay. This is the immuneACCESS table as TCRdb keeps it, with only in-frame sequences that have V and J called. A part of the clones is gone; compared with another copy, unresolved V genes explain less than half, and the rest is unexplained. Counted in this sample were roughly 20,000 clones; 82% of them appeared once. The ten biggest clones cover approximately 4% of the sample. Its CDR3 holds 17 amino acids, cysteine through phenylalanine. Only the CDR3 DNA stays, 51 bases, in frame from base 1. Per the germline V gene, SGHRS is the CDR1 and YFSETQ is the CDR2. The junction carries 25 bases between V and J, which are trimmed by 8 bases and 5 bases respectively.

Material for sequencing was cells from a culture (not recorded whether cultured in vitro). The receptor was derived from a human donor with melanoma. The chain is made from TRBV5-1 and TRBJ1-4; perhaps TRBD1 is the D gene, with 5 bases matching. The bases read TGCGCCAGACGACCAAGGCAACCGGGACGGAAAAATGAAAAACTGTTTTTT. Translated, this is CARRPRQPGRKNEKLFF.